At least ten counts were recorded for the clone carrying this T cell receptor (beta chain). Its antigen remains unknown. Samples came from axillary lymph nodes draining the breast cancer. The data were obtained in a study of breast tumors, draining lymph nodes, adjacent tissues. TCRdb reprocessed the multiplex PCR reads with MiXCR, giving one entry per CDR3 protein. The sample has some 200,000 distinct CDR3 sequences; 25% to 40% are singletons. CDR3 length: 17 amino acids. V lost 2 bases and J 4 bases, leaving 21 bases between the germline ends. Germline CDR1 and CDR2: SGHRS and YFSETQ. General study findings and limits: Tumor TCR diversity was below lymph nodes but above nontumor tissue. Luminal-like breast cancer showed significantly greater tumor-nontumor repertoire similarity than basal-like breast cancer did. Findings are consistent with lymph node origin and intratumoral expansion of most tumor T cells. Tumor T cell lymph node origin was a supported hypothesis, not proven.

This TCR was sampled from a female donor with breast cancer. Some clones in this sample may be carry-over from other donors' samples. The rearrangement links TRBV5-1 to TRBJ2-5, with D possibly being TRBD1 (6 bases). What was sequenced was axillary lymph node tissue. In DNA, the CDR3 is TGCGCCAGCAGCTTAGCTCTGGACAGTAACATGGGAGAGACCCAGTACTTC. Encoded protein: CASSLALDSNMGETQYF.